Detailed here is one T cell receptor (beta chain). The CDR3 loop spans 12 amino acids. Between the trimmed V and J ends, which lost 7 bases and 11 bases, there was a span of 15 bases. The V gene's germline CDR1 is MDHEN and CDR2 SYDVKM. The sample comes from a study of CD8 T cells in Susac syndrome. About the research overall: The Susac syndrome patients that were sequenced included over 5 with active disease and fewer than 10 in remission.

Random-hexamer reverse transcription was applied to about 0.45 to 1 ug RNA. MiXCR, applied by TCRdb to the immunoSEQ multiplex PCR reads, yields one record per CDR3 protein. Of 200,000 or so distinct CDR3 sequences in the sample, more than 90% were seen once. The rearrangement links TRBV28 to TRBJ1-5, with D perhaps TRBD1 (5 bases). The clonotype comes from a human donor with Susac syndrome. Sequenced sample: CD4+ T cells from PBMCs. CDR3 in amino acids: CASIVGTGAQHF. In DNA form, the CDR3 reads TGTGCCAGCATCGTGGGGACCGGAGCCCAGCATTTT. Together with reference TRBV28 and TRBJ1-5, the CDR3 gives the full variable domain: DVKVTQSSRYLVKRTGEKVFLECVQDMDHENMFWYRQDPGLGLRLIYFSYDVKMKEKGDIPEGYSVSREKKERFSLILESASTNQTSMYLCASIVGTGAQHFGDGTRLSIL.